This T cell receptor beta chain was sequenced during a study of shared clonotypes between healthy human individuals. Points from the study as a whole: Generally, naive subsets (rather than memory subsets) showed larger estimated richness.

Profiling relied on immunoSEQ multiplex PCR, and the TCRdb table lists in-frame clones only, not all of them. The sample has around 320,000 clones; around 86% are singletons. With regard to this clone: The antigen is unknown.

Looked up from germline, CDR1 is GTSNPN and CDR2 is SVGIG (reference sequence). The V end was cut by 0 bases, the J end by 1 base, with 1 base between. CDR3 length equals 12 residues. The clonotype originates from a man aged 18 to 35 in good health. Sequencing was done on a sample of memory CD8+ T cells sorted from blood. Regarding subset: CD45RO+ cells pooled with CCR7-negative TemRA cells. The chain joins TRBV30 to TRBJ1-5; D ambiguous. CDR3 DNA sequence: TGTGCCTGGAGTGTCAGCAATCAGCCCCAGCATTTT. Translating gives CAWSVSNQPQHF.